What follows are 25 T cell receptor beta chains derived from one specimen sequenced in a study of T cell responses to AZD1222 COVID-19 vaccine. Method: immunoSEQ multiplex PCR; TCRdb's copy keeps in-frame clones and lacks some. This table holds over 150,000 clones, 90% found once. The source was peripheral blood, collected on day 0 of AZD1222 vaccination. Source of these receptors: an adult in good health.

The chain uses TRBV27 and TRBJ2-1; 9 bases line up with TRBD2. CDR3 length: 15 amino acids. Germline V CDR1 and CDR2: MNHEY, SMNVEV (reference sequence). The junction had 5 bases not matched to a gene; V was cut back by 2 bases and J by 6 bases. CDR3 nucleotides: TGTGCCAGCAGTTTACTGGCGGGGGGGCCCAATGAGCAGTTCTTC. Amino acids: CASSLLAGGPNEQFF.

A single count supports this clone. V gene TRBV6-5 combines with J gene TRBJ2-7; the D gene is possibly TRBD1 (7 bases). The V end was cut by 4 bases, the J end by 8 bases, with 12 bases between. Germline assignment: CDR1 MNHEY and CDR2 SVGAGI. The CDR3 extends over 12 amino acids. The CDR3 nucleotides read TGTGCCAGCAGTTGGCCAGGGGGGCAGCAGTACTTC. It codes for CASSWPGGQQYF.

The chain couples TRBV19 to TRBJ1-1; no reliable D call. The CDR3 has 11 residues. From germline, CDR1 is LNHDA and CDR2 SQIVND (reference sequence). The ends were cut back, 2 bases at V and 5 bases at J, with 3 bases in the middle. The DNA of the CDR3 is TGTGCCAGTAGTATACTAACTGAAGCTTTCTTT. This sequence encodes CASSILTEAFF. Drawing the rest from reference TRBV19 and TRBJ1-1, the complete variable domain is DGGITQSPKYLFRKEGQNVTLSCEQNLNHDAMYWYRQDPGQGLRLIYYSQIVNDFQKGDIAEGYSVSREKKESFPLTVTSAQKNPTAFYLCASSILTEAFFGQGTRLTVV.

The chain carries TRBV12-3 or TRBV12-4 and TRBJ1-2, with D possibly TRBD1 on 6 matching bases. V dropped 3 bases and J dropped 4 bases, with 9 bases sitting between them. This CDR3 is built from 13 residues. CDR3 sequence: CASSLTGSYGYTF. In nucleotides, the CDR3 is TGTGCCAGCAGTTTGACAGGTTCCTATGGCTACACCTTC.

V is TRBV4-3 and J is TRBJ2-2; D ambiguous. The CDR3 is 15 residues long. Looked up from germline, CDR1 is LGHNA and CDR2 is YSLEER. Trimming pared 5 bases from V and 1 base from J, leaving 11 bases between. This CDR3 is CASSIRAVNTGELFF. In DNA, the CDR3 is TGCGCCAGCAGCATCCGGGCCGTGAACACCGGGGAGCTGTTTTTT.

The chain joins TRBV7-9 to TRBJ2-1; a weak D match, TRBD1 (6 bases). V lost 2 bases and J lost 7, with 12 bases in between. The CDR3 totals 14 residues. Germline CDR1 SEHNR, CDR2 FQNEAQ (reference sequence). CDR3 nucleotides: TGTGCCAGCAGCTTAATGGGGGCAGGGAATGAGCAGTTCTTC. Its protein product is CASSLMGAGNEQFF. The full variable domain, completed using reference TRBV7-9 and TRBJ2-1, is DTGVSQNPRHKITKRGQNVTFRCDPISEHNRLYWYRQTLGQGPEFLTYFQNEAQLEKSRLLSDRFSAERPKGSFSTLEIQRTEQGDSAMYLCASSLMGAGNEQFFGPGTRLTVL.

This chain links TRBV25-1 with TRBJ1-2; D gene unclear. Between the trimmed V and J ends, which lost 2 bases and 5 bases, there was a span of 21 bases. Germline CDR1 MGHDK, CDR2 SYGVNS. This CDR3 is built from 17 residues. The CDR3: CASSETLGRAFSYGYTF. As DNA, the CDR3 is TGTGCCAGCAGTGAAACCCTCGGGAGGGCCTTCTCGTATGGCTACACCTTC.

The sample holds one count of this clone. The chain has TRBV5-1 and TRBJ2-1, with TRBD2 matching over 12 bases. Losses at the gene ends were 4 bases for V and 7 bases for J; bases not matched to a gene: 15. CDR3 length: 18 residues. CDR1 and CDR2 (germline): SGHRS, YFSETQ. CDR3 sequence reads: CASSTDGLAGRPRNEQFF. CDR3 DNA sequence: TGCGCCAGCAGCACCGATGGACTAGCGGGGCGGCCAAGGAATGAGCAGTTCTTC.

This chain uses TRBV28 with TRBJ1-2, with 10 bases that match TRBD1. The CDR3 sequence is 15 residues long. CDR1 MDHEN and CDR2 SYDVKM come from the germline V gene. The V gene end was trimmed by 6 bases and the J gene end by 5 bases; junction bases not matched to a gene: 9. This CDR3 is CASSSRTGGLYGYTF. CDR3 DNA sequence: TGTGCCAGCAGCAGCCGGACAGGGGGTCTTTATGGCTACACCTTC.

The chain has TRBV7-3 and TRBJ2-2, with TRBD1 as a possible D gene (6 bases). Germline values: CDR1 SGHTA, CDR2 FQGTGA. This CDR3 spans 16 amino acids. V was trimmed by 6 bases and J by 1 base, leaving 15 bases between them. In DNA, the CDR3 is TGTGCCAGCAGTTCGGTCCCGACAGGGAACACCGGGGAGCTGTTTTTT. Translating gives CASSSVPTGNTGELFF.

The gene calls are TRBV10-3 and TRBJ1-1; the D is unclear. V lost 5 bases and J lost 0, with 10 bases in between. The CDR3 loop spans 14 amino acids. From germline, CDR1 is ENHRY and CDR2 SYGVKD. The CDR3 sequence: CAISRDNLNTEAFF. DNA for the CDR3: TGTGCCATCAGTAGAGACAACTTGAACACTGAAGCTTTCTTT.

This chain uses TRBV19 with TRBJ1-4; tentative D call: TRBD1 (6 bases). The V end was cut by 5 bases, the J end by 8 bases, with 18 bases between. The CDR3 contains 15 residues. Germline values: CDR1 LNHDA, CDR2 SQIVND (reference sequence). The CDR3 region has the DNA TGTGCCAGTAGTCTACAGGGTCCAGTGAAAGAAAAACTGTTTTTT. Translated: CASSLQGPVKEKLFF.

V usage is TRBV30 and J usage is TRBJ1-6; 8 bases line up with TRBD1. The ends lost 3 bases at V and 1 base at J; junction bases unmatched: 8. The germline gives CDR1 GTSNPN, CDR2 SVGIG (reference sequence). This CDR3 has 17 amino acids. In DNA form, the CDR3 reads TGTGCCTGGAGGGAAACAGGGGGTGGGTCCTATAATTCACCCCTCCACTTT. Translating gives CAWRETGGGSYNSPLHF.

The chain employs TRBV13 and TRBJ2-1; TRBD2 agrees at 12 bases. V dropped 6 bases and J dropped 5; count of bases not matched to a gene: 17. This CDR3 comprises 19 residues. Germline-derived CDR1 and CDR2 are PRHDT and FYEKMQ (reference sequence). This chain's CDR3 is CASSETGLAGRARDNEQFF. The CDR3 DNA follows: TGTGCCAGCAGTGAAACTGGACTAGCGGGGCGTGCCCGCGACAATGAGCAGTTCTTC.

V and J are TRBV9 and TRBJ1-1, with D possibly matching TRBD1 (5 bases). Trimming cost V 0 bases and J 2 bases, with 14 bases left between them. Germline V gene data show CDR1 as SGDLS and CDR2 as YYNGEE. This CDR3 spans 16 amino acids. The CDR3 DNA reads as TGTGCCAGCAGCGTAGCTACGGGGCAGGCCAACACTGAAGCTTTCTTT. Translation: CASSVATGQANTEAFF.

J is TRBJ1-2 and V is TRBV7-2; 7 nucleotides line up with TRBD1. The V and J ends lost 5 bases and 8 bases, in that order; junction bases with no gene match: 14. Germline-derived CDR1 and CDR2 are SGHTA and FQGNSA. The CDR3 totals 15 residues. CDR3 residues: CASSPRGTAGRGYTF. The CDR3 DNA sequence: TGTGCCAGCAGCCCTCGTGGGACAGCCGGTAGAGGCTACACCTTC.

For the CDR3, the DNA is TGTGCCAGCAGCTTAGGACCGGGACGGGAAAAACTGTTTTTT. The encoded protein is CASSLGPGREKLFF. The chain recombines TRBV7-9 with TRBJ1-4, with D possibly matching TRBD1 (5 bases). Germline-derived CDR1 and CDR2 are SEHNR and FQNEAQ (reference sequence). The V gene lost 1 base and the J gene lost 8 bases, with 11 bases spanning the gap. The CDR3 extends over 14 amino acids.

The J gene is TRBJ1-4, the V gene TRBV5-6; D call uncertain. V was clipped by 1 base and J by 5 bases, with 9 bases between them. The CDR3 loop spans 14 amino acids. CDR1 and CDR2 (germline): SGHDT, YYEEEE. CDR3 nucleotides: TGTGCCAGCAGCTTGCTTGGGGAGAATGAAAAACTGTTTTTT. The encoded protein is CASSLLGENEKLFF.

The V gene is TRBV28, the J gene TRBJ1-2; D gene ambiguous. The CDR3 runs 14 residues. V dropped 8 bases and J dropped 3 bases, with 16 bases sitting between them. Germline V CDR1 and CDR2: MDHEN, SYDVKM. The CDR3 region is CASQTAQGHYGYTF. The CDR3 DNA is TGTGCCAGCCAAACAGCGCAAGGCCACTATGGCTACACCTTC.

This clone was seen only once. This sequence joins TRBV5-4 and TRBJ2-1, with D possibly matching TRBD2 (6 bases). CDR3 size: 14 residues. Germline values: CDR1 SGHNT, CDR2 YYREEE (reference sequence). Trimming cost V 5 bases and J 4 bases, with 13 bases left between them. DNA of the CDR3: TGTGCCAGCAGTCGGAGTAGCGGTTACAATGAGCAGTTCTTC. This translates into CASSRSSGYNEQFF.

V usage is TRBV13 and J usage is TRBJ2-1; 8 bases agree with TRBD2. CDR3 size: 15 residues. Trimming took 6 bases from V and 3 from J; bases not matched to a gene: 7. Germline CDR1 reads PRHDT; CDR2 reads FYEKMQ (reference sequence). CDR3 in amino acids: CASSPGLDLYNEQFF. CDR3 sequence (DNA): TGTGCCAGCAGTCCGGGACTAGACCTCTACAATGAGCAGTTCTTC.

This chain links TRBV28 with TRBJ1-2; 9 nucleotides agree with TRBD1. Germline V gives CDR1 MDHEN, CDR2 SYDVKM. The CDR3 runs 15 residues. V shed 5 bases, J shed 4 bases, and the junction held 8 bases outside the gene matches. The CDR3 coding sequence is TGTGCCAGCAGTCCACTCACAGGGGGCGTCTATGGCTACACCTTC. It yields the protein CASSPLTGGVYGYTF.

The rearrangement uses TRBV10-2 and TRBJ2-5; 10 nucleotides agree with TRBD2. Germline CDR1 reads WSHSY; CDR2 reads SAAADI. This CDR3 region has 13 residues. After removal of 4 bases from V and 5 bases from J, the junction contained 1 base not matched to a gene. The CDR3 reads CASSGLAGETQYF. CDR3 in DNA: TGCGCCAGCAGTGGACTAGCGGGCGAGACCCAGTACTTC.

The genes are TRBV10-2 and TRBJ1-3; 8 bases are shared with TRBD1. The CDR3 is 13 amino acids. J gave up 7 bases and V 7 bases, and 6 bases lay outside the gene matches. Germline V gene data show CDR1 as WSHSY and CDR2 as SAAADI. CDR3 in DNA: TGCGCCAGCACAGCCGGGACAGGTAACACCATATATTTT. This codes for CASTAGTGNTIYF.

The rearrangement joins TRBV4-1 to TRBJ2-3; D may correspond to TRBD1 or TRBD2 (6 bases each). The V end lost 6 bases, the J end lost 6 bases, and 19 bases lay between the germline ends. The germline V gene encodes CDR1 MGHRA and CDR2 YSYEKL. CDR3 size: 15 residues. CDR3 loop: CASRSSGQGRDTQYF. The CDR3 nucleotides are TGCGCCAGCAGATCTTCAGGGCAGGGGAGGGATACGCAGTATTTT.